The source of this TCR beta chain is a study of shared clonotypes between healthy human individuals. Regarding the study as a whole: Tissue TCR repertoires likely differ from these blood-only repertoires.

Regarding this clone: Its antigen is not identified.

Donors, healthy HIV-negative adults, lacked recent acute infections or vaccinations. Unsorted samples used roughly 95 million PBMCs for genomic DNA. Trimming at V came to 5 bases and at J to 5 bases, leaving 2 bases not matched to a gene. The CDR3 is 14 residues long. Germline CDR1 and CDR2: SEHNR and FQNEAQ (reference sequence). The material for each subset, its genomic DNA, was split evenly across several immunoSEQ plates. Sequencing was performed with immunoSEQ multiplex PCR; in TCRdb, only in-frame clones are kept and a portion is missing. Found here are about 490,000 clones, approximately 81% of them singletons; the top ten hold about 13%.

The V and J genes are TRBV7-9 and TRBJ2-3, with 12 bases that match TRBD2. The material sequenced was PBMCs. The clonotype originates from a woman in her thirties or forties in good health. Some clones in this sample may be carry-over from other donors' samples. Here the CDR3 reads CASSRTSGKDTQYF. CDR3 in DNA: TGTGCCAGCAGCCGGACTAGCGGGAAAGATACGCAGTATTTT.